This T cell receptor beta chain emerged from a study of vaccination and CD4 T cells after COVID-19. Study-wide background: The study collected post-vaccine samples a median approximately 70 days after dose two, with a range of 14 to 241. The peptides that stimulated the cells were overlapping spike peptides from SARS-CoV-2, HCoV-NL63, HCoV-OC43 and HCoV-229E.

Oncomine TCR Beta short-read sequencing was applied to DNA from cultured CD4+ T cells. TCRdb itself ran the PCR reads through MiXCR, one entry per CDR3 protein. The sample yields tens of thousands of distinct CDR3 sequences, 30% to 35% seen once. Specified treatment: approximately nine-day PBMC culture with coronavirus spike peptide pools or control peptides (ViraFEST assay). PCR-confirmed positives ranged from March to December 2020, preceding US Alpha, Beta and Delta variants. This CDR3 has 16 residues. Germline-derived CDR1 and CDR2 are MDHEN and SYDVKM. V lost 5 bases and J lost 5, with 21 bases in between. Study-wide results and caveats: Spike mono-reactivity was found in 304 of 307 vaccine-specific clones from convalescent patients.

This clonotype was detected a few times. Its antigen remains unknown. The sequenced sample was cultured CD4+ T cells from blood. The V call is TRBV28, the J call TRBJ1-1, with D uncertain. This sequence was found in a human donor with COVID-19. In DNA form, the CDR3 reads TGTGCCAGCAGTAGAAGCGGCAGGAGCCTAGAAACTGAAGCTTTCTTT. The encoded protein is CASSRSGRSLETEAFF. Full variable domain (outside the CDR3, taken from reference TRBV28 and TRBJ1-1): DVKVTQSSRYLVKRTGEKVFLECVQDMDHENMFWYRQDPGLGLRLIYFSYDVKMKEKGDIPEGYSVSREKKERFSLILESASTNQTSMYLCASSRSGRSLETEAFFGQGTRLTVV.